This TCR beta chain originates from a study of T cells after yellow fever vaccination. Overall study results and limits: Overall, a small share of clonotypes was seen in both CD4 and CD8 compartments. Though weaker, the secondary response peaked faster, on day 5 versus 15.

From the 5' RACE reads, TCRdb called clonotypes with MiXCR, one entry per CDR3 protein. The sample holds about 230,000 distinct CDR3 sequences, 5.5% to 8.5% seen once. Germline V gene lookup returns CDR1 KGHSH and CDR2 LQKENI. This CDR3 has 13 residues. V lost 5 bases, J lost 6 bases, and 12 bases lay in between. This clonotype has more than one count but fewer than ten. As yet, its antigen is unknown. The sample consisted of CD4+ T cells sorted from PBMCs, taken on the day of the yellow fever booster vaccination. The clonotype comes from a man aged 25-45 years who received the YFV17D yellow fever vaccine. The chain carries TRBV18 and TRBJ2-3; TRBD2 might be the D (6 bases). The CDR3: CASSGGGPDTQYF. DNA for the CDR3: TGTGCCAGCTCAGGAGGAGGGCCGGATACGCAGTATTTT.